The rows below give T cell receptor beta chains drawn from one sample of a study of Graves' ophthalmopathy and Graves' hyperthyroidism. Via MiXCR, TCRdb re-called the multiplex PCR reads, giving one row per CDR3 protein. The data hold around 1.1 million distinct CDR3 sequences, with around a third observed a single time. The specimen was peripheral blood or thyroid tissue (not recorded which). The origin of the receptors is an adult man with Graves' hyperthyroidism. Each CDR3 is given with its conserved first and last residue. The order of the fields is V gene, J gene, CDR3 protein.

v_gene: TRBV10-3; j_gene: TRBJ1-1; CDR3aa: CAISDQGRYTEAFF
v_gene: TRBV13; j_gene: TRBJ2-5; CDR3aa: CASSTGVWGQETQYF
v_gene: TRBV2; j_gene: TRBJ2-3; CDR3aa: CASMRGERDTQYF
v_gene: TRBV7-9; j_gene: TRBJ2-5; CDR3aa: CASSFRGAQPQYF
v_gene: TRBV7-9; j_gene: TRBJ2-7; CDR3aa: CASSTPGTAEGQYF
v_gene: TRBV6-5; j_gene: TRBJ1-1; CDR3aa: CASSYLDRVTEAFF
v_gene: TRBV10-3; j_gene: TRBJ1-6; CDR3aa: CAISDGRSSSPLHF
v_gene: TRBV14; j_gene: TRBJ2-7; CDR3aa: CASSHDGGSYEQYF
v_gene: TRBV7-9; j_gene: TRBJ1-6; CDR3aa: CASSLNDKSPLHF
v_gene: TRBV4-1; j_gene: TRBJ1-5; CDR3aa: CASSPVDSLHQPQHF
v_gene: TRBV2; j_gene: TRBJ1-4; CDR3aa: CASIRGTTNEKLFF
v_gene: TRBV20-1; j_gene: TRBJ2-7; CDR3aa: CSARLASEQYF
v_gene: TRBV2; j_gene: TRBJ1-3; CDR3aa: CASSPTGGGNTIYF